What follows are 2 T cell receptor beta chains derived from one specimen sequenced in a study of blood T cell repertoires in COVID-19. Profiled with immunoSEQ multiplex PCR; TCRdb holds only in-frame clones, not every one. Here the sample spans around 250,000 clones, around 87% being singletons. Sequencing was performed on PBMCs or T cells enriched from blood (not recorded which). These receptors all stem from a woman between 45 and 65 years old who had recovered from COVID-19.

This clone showed up just a few times. This chain links TRBV4-2 with TRBJ2-2; 16 bases agree with TRBD2. The V segment lost 2 bases and the J segment 3 bases; nucleotides outside the gene matches: 6. The germline V gene has CDR1 LGHNA and CDR2 YNFKEQ. The CDR3 length is 19 residues. CDR3 loop: CASSQRGLAGGPHTGELFF. The CDR3 DNA is TGTGCCAGCAGCCAACGGGGACTAGCGGGAGGGCCGCACACCGGGGAGCTGTTTTTT.

This chain uses TRBV12-3 or TRBV12-4 with TRBJ1-5; a possible D gene is TRBD1 (6 bases). The V end lost 6 bases, the J end lost 4 bases, and 10 bases lay between the germline ends. The CDR3 spans 13 residues. The chain's CDR3 is CASSFTGNQPQHF. In DNA form, the CDR3 reads TGTGCCAGCAGCTTTACAGGGAATCAGCCCCAGCATTTT.